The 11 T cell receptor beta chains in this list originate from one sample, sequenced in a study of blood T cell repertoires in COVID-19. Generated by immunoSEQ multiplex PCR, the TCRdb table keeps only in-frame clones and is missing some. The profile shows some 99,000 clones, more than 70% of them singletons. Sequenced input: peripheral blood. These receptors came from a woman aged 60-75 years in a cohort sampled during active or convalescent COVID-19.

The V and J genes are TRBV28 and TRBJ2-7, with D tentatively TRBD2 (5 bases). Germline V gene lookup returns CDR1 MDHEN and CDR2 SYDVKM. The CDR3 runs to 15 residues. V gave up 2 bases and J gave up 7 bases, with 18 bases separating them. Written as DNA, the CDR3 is TGTGCCAGCAGTTTACCATCCCGAGGGTCGGGGGAGCAGTACTTC. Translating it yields CASSLPSRGSGEQYF.

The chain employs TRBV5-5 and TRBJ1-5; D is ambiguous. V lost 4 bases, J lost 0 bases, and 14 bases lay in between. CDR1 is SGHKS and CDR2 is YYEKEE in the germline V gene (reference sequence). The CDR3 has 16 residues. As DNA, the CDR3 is TGTGCCAGCAGCCCTCCAGGCGCCTATAGCAATCAGCCCCAGCATTTT. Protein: CASSPPGAYSNQPQHF.

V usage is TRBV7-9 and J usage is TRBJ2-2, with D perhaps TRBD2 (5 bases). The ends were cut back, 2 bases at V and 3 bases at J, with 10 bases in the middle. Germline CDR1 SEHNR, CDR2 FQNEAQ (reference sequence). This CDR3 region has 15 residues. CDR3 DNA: TGTGCCAGCAGCTTAACCCTAGCTGACACCGGGGAGCTGTTTTTT. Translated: CASSLTLADTGELFF.

CDR3 sequence (DNA): TGCGCCAGCAGTCACGCGATAAACAACAGGGGACGGGTGCGCAATCAGCCCCAGCATTTT. Translation: CASSHAINNRGRVRNQPQHF. The chain couples TRBV23-1 to TRBJ1-5, with 7 bases identical to TRBD1. TRBV23-1 is an open reading frame whose function is uncertain. CDR3 length: 20 residues. The V and J ends lost 3 bases and 2 bases, in that order; junction bases with no gene match: 19.

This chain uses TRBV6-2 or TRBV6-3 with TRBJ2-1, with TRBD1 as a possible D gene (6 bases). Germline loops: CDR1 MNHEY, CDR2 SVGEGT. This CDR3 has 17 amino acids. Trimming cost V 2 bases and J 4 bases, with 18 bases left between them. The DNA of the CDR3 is TGTGCCAGCAGTTACCCCCTCGGACAGCCAGAGTACAATGAGCAGTTCTTC. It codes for CASSYPLGQPEYNEQFF.

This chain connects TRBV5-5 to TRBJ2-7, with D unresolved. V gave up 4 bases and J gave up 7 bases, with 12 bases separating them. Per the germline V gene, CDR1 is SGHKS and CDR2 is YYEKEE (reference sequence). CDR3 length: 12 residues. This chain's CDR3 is CASSPLPVEQYF. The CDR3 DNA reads TGTGCCAGCAGCCCTCTTCCTGTGGAGCAGTACTTC. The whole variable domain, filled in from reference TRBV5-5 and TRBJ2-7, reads DAGVTQSPTHLIKTRGQQVTLRCSPISGHKSVSWYQQVLGQGPQFIFQYYEKEERGRGNFPDRFSARQFPNYSSELNVNALLLGDSALYLCASSPLPVEQYFGPGTRLTVT.

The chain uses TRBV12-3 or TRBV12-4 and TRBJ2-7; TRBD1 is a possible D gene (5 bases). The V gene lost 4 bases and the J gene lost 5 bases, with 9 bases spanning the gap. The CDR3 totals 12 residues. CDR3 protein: CASSSPGNEQYF. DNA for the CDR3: TGTGCCAGCAGTTCCCCAGGGAACGAGCAGTACTTC.

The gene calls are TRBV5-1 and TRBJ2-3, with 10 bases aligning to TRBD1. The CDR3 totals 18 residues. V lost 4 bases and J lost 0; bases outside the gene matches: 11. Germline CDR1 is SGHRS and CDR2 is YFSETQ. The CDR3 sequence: CASSNRDRGLLSTDTQYF. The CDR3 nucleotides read TGCGCCAGCAGCAACCGGGACAGGGGTCTTCTTAGCACAGATACGCAGTATTTT.

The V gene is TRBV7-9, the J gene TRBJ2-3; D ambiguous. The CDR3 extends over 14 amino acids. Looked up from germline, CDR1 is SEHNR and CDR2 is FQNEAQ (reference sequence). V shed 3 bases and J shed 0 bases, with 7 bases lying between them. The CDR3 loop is CASSLSVSTDTQYF. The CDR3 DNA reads TGTGCCAGCAGCTTGTCAGTCAGCACAGATACGCAGTATTTT. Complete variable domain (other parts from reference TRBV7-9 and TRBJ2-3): DTGVSQNPRHKITKRGQNVTFRCDPISEHNRLYWYRQTLGQGPEFLTYFQNEAQLEKSRLLSDRFSAERPKGSFSTLEIQRTEQGDSAMYLCASSLSVSTDTQYFGPGTRLTVL.

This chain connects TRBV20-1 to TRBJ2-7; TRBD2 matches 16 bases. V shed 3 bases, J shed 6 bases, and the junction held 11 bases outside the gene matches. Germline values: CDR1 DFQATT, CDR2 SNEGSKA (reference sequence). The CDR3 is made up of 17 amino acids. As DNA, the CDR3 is TGCAGTGCTAGTGACCCCGGGACTAGCGGGGGGGCCGGCGAGCAGTACTTC. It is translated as CSASDPGTSGGAGEQYF.

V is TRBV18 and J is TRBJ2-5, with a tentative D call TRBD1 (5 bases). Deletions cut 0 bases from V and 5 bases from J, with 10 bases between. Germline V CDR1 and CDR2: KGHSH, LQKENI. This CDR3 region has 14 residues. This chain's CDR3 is CASSPPLSGETQYF. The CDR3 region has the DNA TGTGCCAGCTCACCACCCCTCTCAGGGGAGACCCAGTACTTC. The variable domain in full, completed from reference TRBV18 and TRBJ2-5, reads NAGVMQNPRHLVRRRGQEARLRCSPMKGHSHVYWYRQLPEEGLKFMVYLQKENIIDESGMPKERFSAEFPKEGPSILRIQQVVRGDSAAYFCASSPPLSGETQYFGPGTRLLVL.